The 31 T cell receptor beta chains in this list originate from one sample, sequenced in a study of blood T cells in healthy people across ages. Combining a sample-barcoded 5' primer with a J-beta primer mix, a second PCR ran for roughly 6 to 12 cycles. One entry per CDR3 protein, called by TCRdb with MiXCR from the 5' RACE reads. This table has over 700,000 distinct CDR3 sequences, just under 25% appearing once. These same records also appear under a second study, on T cells of mothers and their children.

Sequenced input: blood. The receptors shown here come from a boy between 10 and 17 years old in good health.

The chain joins TRBV5-1 to TRBJ2-6; D might be TRBD1 or TRBD2, each matching 5 bases. The CDR3 contains 18 residues. Deletions cut 4 bases from V and 0 bases from J, with 17 bases between. Germline V gene lookup returns CDR1 SGHRS and CDR2 YFSETQ. CDR3 sequence: CASSISGPIGSGANVLTF. The CDR3 nucleotides read TGCGCCAGCAGCATCTCGGGACCGATTGGCTCTGGGGCCAACGTCCTGACTTTC.

V usage is TRBV15 and J usage is TRBJ2-5; a possible D gene is TRBD2 (5 bases). TRBJ2-7 explains the end of the DNA better; the J call may be wrong. Germline loops: CDR1 LNHNV, CDR2 YYDKDF (reference sequence). The CDR3 covers 14 residues. Here the CDR3 reads CATSPQRGSYEQYF. The DNA of the CDR3 is TGTGCCACCAGCCCACAACGCGGGTCCTACGAGCAGTACTTC.

The rearrangement joins TRBV29-1 to TRBJ2-1; the D is unclear. The tail of the sequence fits TRBJ2-7 better, so the J call may be wrong. Germline CDR1 is SQVTM and CDR2 is ANQGSEA. There are 14 residues in the CDR3. The CDR3 loop reads CSVALRLSSYEQYF. CDR3 DNA sequence: TGCAGCGTTGCATTGCGCCTGAGCTCCTACGAGCAGTACTTC.

This clonotype was seen more than once but under ten times. The genes are TRBV12-3 or TRBV12-4 and TRBJ2-7, with D unresolved. V was cut by 2 bases and J by 2 bases, with 10 bases left in between. This CDR3 contains 14 residues. The chain's CDR3 is CASSLRVSAYEQYF. The CDR3 nucleotides read TGTGCCAGCAGTTTACGAGTTTCAGCCTACGAGCAGTACTTC.

The rearrangement uses TRBV7-9 and TRBJ1-1; D might be TRBD1 (5 bases). Trimming removed 4 bases from V and 5 bases from J, with 11 bases in between. The CDR3 runs to 13 residues. Germline assignment: CDR1 SEHNR and CDR2 FQNEAQ (reference sequence). The CDR3 reads CASSWAPGTEAFF. CDR3 coding DNA: TGTGCCAGCAGCTGGGCACCAGGGACTGAAGCTTTCTTT.

This clonotype was seen more than once but under ten times. The chain is built from TRBV5-4 and TRBJ2-1; a weak D match, TRBD2 (6 bases). The germline V and J ends were trimmed by 1 base and 0 bases, with 8 bases remaining between them. The CDR3 is 15 residues long. The germline V gene encodes CDR1 SGHNT and CDR2 YYREEE (reference sequence). CDR3 DNA sequence: TGTGCCAGCAGCTTGTACGGGAGCTCCTACAATGAGCAGTTCTTC. Residues: CASSLYGSSYNEQFF.

In its sample, this clonotype was seen a few times. The chain combines TRBV7-9 with TRBJ1-4; D possibly corresponds to TRBD1 (6 bases). Germline CDR1 is SEHNR and CDR2 is FQNEAQ (reference sequence). CDR3 length: 15 residues. V was trimmed by 1 base and J by 6 bases, leaving 12 bases between them. The CDR3 here is CASSLVWGADEKLFF. In nucleotides, the CDR3 is TGTGCCAGCAGCTTAGTCTGGGGGGCCGATGAAAAACTGTTTTTT.

V is TRBV7-2 and J is TRBJ2-7, with TRBD2 matching 8 bases. The V and J ends lost 1 base and 5 bases, in that order; junction bases with no gene match: 7. Germline CDR1 is SGHTA and CDR2 is FQGNSA. The CDR3 is 15 residues long. CDR3 region: CASSLVLAGNHEQYF. The CDR3 DNA is TGTGCCAGCAGCTTAGTGCTAGCGGGTAACCACGAGCAGTACTTC.

In DNA, the CDR3 is TGCGCCAGCAGCCAAGGACCGGCGGCATACAATGAGCAGTTCTTC. Translated: CASSQGPAAYNEQFF. J is TRBJ2-1 and V is TRBV4-1; D call uncertain. Trimming cost V 1 base and J 4 bases, with 11 bases left between them. The CDR3 consists of 15 residues. CDR1 and CDR2 (germline): MGHRA, YSYEKL.

This clonotype was found a few times. This chain uses TRBV27 with TRBJ2-2; D is possibly TRBD2 (6 bases). The ends were cut back, 6 bases at V and 5 bases at J, with 16 bases in the middle. This CDR3 has 15 amino acids. From germline, CDR1 is MNHEY and CDR2 SMNVEV (reference sequence). CDR3 protein: CASRAVGGGTGELFF. DNA for the CDR3: TGTGCCAGCAGGGCCGTGGGGGGTGGGACCGGGGAGCTGTTTTTT.

The gene calls are TRBV7-9 and TRBJ1-1; maybe TRBD1 (5 bases). The CDR3 has 12 residues. Trimming shortened V by 3 bases and J by 7 bases, and 9 bases separated the two germline ends. The germline V gene has CDR1 SEHNR and CDR2 FQNEAQ (reference sequence). Here the CDR3 reads CASSFGTLEAFF. DNA for the CDR3: TGTGCCAGCAGCTTCGGGACCCTTGAAGCTTTCTTT.

The gene calls are TRBV2 and TRBJ2-2; D might be TRBD2 (6 bases). CDR1 and CDR2 from the germline V gene are SNHLY and FYNNEI. Trimming removed 5 bases from V and 7 bases from J, with 20 bases in between. The CDR3 consists of 16 residues. For the CDR3, the DNA is TGTGCCAGCAGTAAGGCGGGGCCACCCTCAGGCGGGGAGCTGTTTTTT. Amino acids: CASSKAGPPSGGELFF.

V and J are TRBV19 and TRBJ2-2; D remains ambiguous. Germline assignment: CDR1 LNHDA and CDR2 SQIVND (reference sequence). With 5 bases removed from V and 6 bases from J, the gap between germline ends came to 7 bases. This CDR3 comprises 12 residues. CDR3 protein: CASSAPPGELFF. The CDR3 nucleotides read TGTGCCAGTAGTGCGCCCCCCGGGGAGCTGTTTTTT.

This chain links TRBV3-1 with TRBJ2-5; 10 bases match TRBD2. The DNA end is a closer match to TRBJ2-1, so the J assignment may be wrong. This CDR3 region has 19 residues. Germline values: CDR1 LGHDT, CDR2 YNNKEL (reference sequence). The CDR3 loop reads CASSQDLWASGSPQGEQFF. CDR3 coding DNA: TGTGCCAGCAGCCAAGATCTGTGGGCTAGCGGGAGTCCCCAGGGTGAGCAGTTCTTC.

Regarding this clonotype: One base away lies a much larger clone, so this may be a sequencing read error. The V gene is TRBV29-1, the J gene TRBJ2-5; D uncertain. V was trimmed by 2 bases and J by 5 bases, leaving 3 bases between them. Germline V lookup: CDR1 SQVTM, CDR2 ANQGSEA. This CDR3 has 10 amino acids. Here the CDR3 DNA reads TGCAGCGTTGAATCGGAGACCCAGTACTTC. Translation: CSVESETQYF.

This clonotype was counted between two and nine times. This sequence joins TRBV12-3 or TRBV12-4 and TRBJ1-6; D call uncertain. The ends were cut back, 4 bases at V and 7 bases at J, with 5 bases in the middle. This CDR3 region has 12 residues. CDR3 nucleotide sequence: TGTGCCAGCAGTTCCTGGAATTCACCCCTCCACTTT. Protein product: CASSSWNSPLHF.

This clonotype was detected only a few times. The chain has TRBV6-5 and TRBJ2-5, with D possibly matching TRBD1 (6 bases). This CDR3 spans 17 amino acids. Germline V lookup: CDR1 MNHEY, CDR2 SVGAGI. Trimming left V 3 bases short and J 5 bases short, with 22 bases between. The CDR3 bases are TGTGCCAGCAGTTATTTCCCCGGCTCAGGGGATTATGAGACCCAGTACTTC. This sequence encodes CASSYFPGSGDYETQYF.

This sequence joins TRBV7-2 and TRBJ2-4; 8 bases agree with TRBD2. The germline gives CDR1 SGHTA, CDR2 FQGNSA. The length of the CDR3 is 14 residues. V lost 3 bases and J lost 14; bases outside the gene matches: 12. This CDR3 reads CASSFASNSGDEYF. The CDR3 DNA reads TGTGCCAGCAGCTTCGCCTCGAATAGCGGGGATGAGTACTTC.

The rearrangement links TRBV4-1 to TRBJ2-7; D not resolved. Trimming removed 3 bases from V and 0 bases from J, with 18 bases in between. The CDR3 is 17 residues long. From germline, CDR1 is MGHRA and CDR2 YSYEKL. CDR3 amino acids: CASSQFFGFSSSYEQYF. In nucleotides, the CDR3 is TGCGCCAGCAGCCAGTTTTTTGGCTTTTCGAGCTCCTACGAGCAGTACTTC.

The chain carries TRBV2 and TRBJ2-7, with 8 bases matching TRBD1. Germline V gene data show CDR1 as SNHLY and CDR2 as FYNNEI. After removal of 2 bases from V and 7 bases from J, the junction contained 13 bases not matched to a gene. CDR3 length: 16 amino acids. DNA of the CDR3: TGTGCCAGCAGTGAACTTCGGACAGGGAATTTAGTAGAGCAGTACTTC. Amino acid sequence: CASSELRTGNLVEQYF.

This clonotype was seen ten or more times. This chain connects TRBV27 to TRBJ2-6, with D possibly being TRBD1 or TRBD2 (7 bases each). The CDR3 is 16 residues long. V was shortened by 7 bases and J by 0 bases, with 13 bases between the two germline ends. CDR1 is MNHEY, CDR2 SMNVEV, per germline (reference sequence). In DNA form, the CDR3 reads TGTGCCAGCACCCCAGGGGGGGTCTCTGGGGCCAACGTCCTGACTTTC. Translating it yields CASTPGGVSGANVLTF.

This clonotype was observed a single time. The chain employs TRBV6-5 and TRBJ2-5; D remains ambiguous. Trimming stripped 6 bases from V and 1 base from J, with 12 bases between. This CDR3 region has 14 residues. CDR1 and CDR2 from the germline V gene are MNHEY and SVGAGI. CDR3 sequence: CASSGAEVQETQYF. DNA for the CDR3: TGTGCCAGCAGCGGCGCGGAAGTCCAAGAGACCCAGTACTTC.

The gene calls are TRBV7-3 and TRBJ2-3, with TRBD2 matching 16 bases. The germline V gene encodes CDR1 SGHTA and CDR2 FQGTGA. J was trimmed by 10 bases and V by 4 bases; bases with no gene match: 2. The CDR3 runs to 14 residues. The CDR3 nucleotides are TGTGCCAGCAGCTCGGGACTAGCGGGGGGGGCGCAGTATTTT. Translated: CASSSGLAGGAQYF.

The rearrangement joins TRBV3-1 to TRBJ2-4; no clear D gene. The CDR3 has 11 residues. Germline V gene sequence: CDR1 LGHDT, CDR2 YNNKEL (reference sequence). With 3 bases removed from V and 8 bases from J, the gap between germline ends came to 5 bases. CDR3 sequence: CASSQGDIQYF. Written as DNA, the CDR3 is TGTGCCAGCAGCCAGGGTGACATTCAGTACTTC.

This sequence joins TRBV5-1 and TRBJ2-3; TRBD2 is a possible D gene (5 bases). Trimming pared 0 bases from V and 1 base from J, leaving 15 bases between. The CDR3 loop spans 17 amino acids. Per the germline V gene, CDR1 is SGHRS and CDR2 is YFSETQ. The CDR3 region is CASSLGLRRAGTDTQYF. The CDR3 bases are TGCGCCAGCAGCTTGGGATTGAGGCGGGCCGGCACAGATACGCAGTATTTT. The full variable domain, rest sourced from reference TRBV5-1 and TRBJ2-3, is KAGVTQTPRYLIKTRGQQVTLSCSPISGHRSVSWYQQTPGQGLQFLFEYFSETQRNKGNFPGRFSGRQFSNSRSEMNVSTLELGDSALYLCASSLGLRRAGTDTQYFGPGTRLTVL.

This clonotype occurred a few times. This chain uses TRBV7-9 with TRBJ2-1, with D possibly being TRBD1 (5 bases). The germline V and J ends were trimmed by 5 bases and 5 bases, with 13 bases remaining between them. The CDR3 sequence is 14 residues long. Germline V gene data show CDR1 as SEHNR and CDR2 as FQNEAQ (reference sequence). The CDR3 here is CASSRQPKDNEQFF. In DNA, the CDR3 is TGTGCCAGCAGCCGACAGCCCAAAGACAATGAGCAGTTCTTC. Looking up the rest from reference TRBV7-9 and TRBJ2-1 gives the full variable domain: DTGVSQNPRHKITKRGQNVTFRCDPISEHNRLYWYRQTLGQGPEFLTYFQNEAQLEKSRLLSDRFSAERPKGSFSTLEIQRTEQGDSAMYLCASSRQPKDNEQFFGPGTRLTVL.

The chain carries TRBV7-9 and TRBJ1-3; 7 bases line up with TRBD1. CDR1 and CDR2 from the germline V gene are SEHNR and FQNEAQ (reference sequence). This CDR3 spans 15 amino acids. Germline trimming cut 5 bases from V and 4 bases from J; bases unmatched to any gene: 8. DNA of the CDR3: TGTGCCAGCAGCGCCCTCGGGACAGAAGGAAACACCATATATTTT. This sequence encodes CASSALGTEGNTIYF.

This clonotype was counted only a few times. The V call is TRBV5-1, the J call TRBJ2-5; D remains unclear. Germline V gene sequence: CDR1 SGHRS, CDR2 YFSETQ. This CDR3 has 18 residues. V was shortened by 1 base and J by 2 bases, with 21 bases between the two germline ends. CDR3 coding DNA: TGCGCCAGCAGCTTGAAAGTTGGTACACGGGTGTCTCAAGAGACCCAGTACTTC. As protein: CASSLKVGTRVSQETQYF.

The chain links TRBV5-1 to TRBJ2-5, with no clear D. The closer fit of TRBJ2-1 to the DNA end suggests the J call may be wrong. Germline values: CDR1 SGHRS, CDR2 YFSETQ. The CDR3 loop spans 13 amino acids. The CDR3 nucleotides are TGCGCCAGCAGCTTGTACAGAGGCAATGAGCAGTTCTTC. Translation: CASSLYRGNEQFF.

This clonotype occurred a few times. The chain links TRBV29-1 to TRBJ2-5; 10 bases line up with TRBD1. The J call is in doubt because the DNA end fits TRBJ2-7 better. CDR1 is SQVTM and CDR2 is ANQGSEA in the germline V gene. The length of the CDR3 is 13 residues. CDR3 DNA sequence: TGCAGCGTCTGGACAGGGGGTTCCTACGAGCAGTACTTC. Protein: CSVWTGGSYEQYF.

This clonotype was seen ten or more times. The V and J genes are TRBV12-3 or TRBV12-4 and TRBJ2-2; D is possibly TRBD1 or TRBD2 (7 bases each). V lost 3 bases, J lost 5 bases, and 13 bases lay in between. The CDR3 is 15 amino acids. The CDR3 bases are TGTGCCAGCAGTTTTGCGCAGGGGGGGACCGGGGAGCTGTTTTTT. Translated, it gives CASSFAQGGTGELFF.